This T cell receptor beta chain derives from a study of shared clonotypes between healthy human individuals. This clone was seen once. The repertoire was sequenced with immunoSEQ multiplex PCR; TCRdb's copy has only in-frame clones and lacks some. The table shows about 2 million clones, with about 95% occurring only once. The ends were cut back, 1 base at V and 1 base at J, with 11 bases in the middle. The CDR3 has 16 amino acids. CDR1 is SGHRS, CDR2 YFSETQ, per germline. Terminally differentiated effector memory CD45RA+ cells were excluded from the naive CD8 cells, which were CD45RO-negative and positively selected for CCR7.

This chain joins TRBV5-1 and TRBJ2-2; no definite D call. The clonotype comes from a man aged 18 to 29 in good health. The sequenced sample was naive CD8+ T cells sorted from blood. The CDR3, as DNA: TGCGCCAGCAGCTTGTACGGCGTCGGGAACACCGGGGAGCTGTTTTTT. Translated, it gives CASSLYGVGNTGELFF.